A single sample gave rise to the 16 T cell receptor delta chains below, sequenced in a study of γδ T cells in repeated Plasmodium falciparum infection. Gammadelta T cells were flow-sorted from PBMC into Vgamma9/Vdelta2+ and Vdelta2-negative populations for bulk analysis. TCRdb redid clone calling on the multiplex PCR reads using CATT. The data contain tens of thousands of delta-chain clones, less than 2% of them singletons. The specimen sequenced was gamma-delta T cells from blood. Source of these receptors: a pool of human donors (malaria-infected and uninfected, not separated).

This clone was counted between two and nine times. TCRdb's entry gives the protein of a much larger clone, which mismatches this DNA's translation at residue 23, likely from a read error; the protein reported here is translated from the DNA. There is no J gene call, but TRDV1 is given as the V gene; the D segment call TRDD3 is taken from the table without a DNA check. Germline assignment: CDR1 TSWWSYY and CDR2 QGS. The CDR3 sequence is 24 residues long. The CDR3 DNA is TGTGCTCTTGGGGAACGAGGCTTCTACCCCTACTGGGGGAGACGGGGTAGGTACACCGATAAACTCACCTTT. Translated: CALGERGFYPYWGRRGRYTDKLTF.

There are a few counts of this clone. This DNA's translation differs at residue 10 from TCRdb's protein, which comes from a much larger clone; a read error is likely, and the protein shown is translated from the DNA. The chain couples TRDV1 to TRDJ1; 12 bases are a match to TRDD3. The J gene is absent in TCRdb and was assigned here via DNA matching to germline. Germline CDR1 is TSWWSYY and CDR2 is QGS. The CDR3 runs 25 residues. Trimming removed 0 bases from V and 0 bases from J; junction bases left unmatched: 26. CDR3 DNA: TGTGCTCTTGGGGAACTGTTTCACACTCCACGATTTCCTGGGGGATACGCGGGGTACACCGATAAACTCATCTTT. This encodes CALGELFHTPRFPGGYAGYTDKLIF.

This clone was counted many times. Other DNA variants within this sample encode the same CDR3. The chain employs TRDV1 and TRDJ1, with 7 positions matching TRDD2. The CDR3 spans 21 residues. CDR1 is TSWWSYY, CDR2 QGS, per germline. With V trimmed by 1 base and J by 4 bases, 24 bases remained unmatched. Written as DNA, the CDR3 is TGTGCTCTTGGGGAACCGGCCTTCCTGGCCGGCTGGGACCATTTCGGCGATAAACTCATCTTT. Protein: CALGEPAFLAGWDHFGDKLIF.

In its sample, this clone is medium-sized (0.01 to 0.1%). At one boundary the junction diverges from the germline segment, which might be a read error. This rearrangement joins TRDV1 to TRDJ1; 9 bases map to TRDD3. CDR1 TSWWSYY and CDR2 QGS come from the germline V gene. CDR3 length equals 17 residues. CDR3 sequence reads: CALGEPPGGLGPAKPIF. CDR3 DNA sequence: TGTGCTCTTGGGGAGCCTCCTGGGGGATTGGGACCAGCTAAACCCATCTTT.

This clone has a handful of counts. TCRdb pairs this DNA with a much larger clone's protein that differs at residue 9, likely a read error; the protein shown was translated from the DNA. The chain employs TRDV1 and TRDJ1; D uncertain. V was pared by 3 bases and J by 2 bases, with 19 bases between. Germline V lookup: CDR1 TSWWSYY, CDR2 QGS. The CDR3 extends over 17 amino acids. The CDR3 protein is CALGDLLSLKFTDKLIF. The CDR3 coding sequence is TGTGCTCTTGGGGATCTACTTTCCCTCAAGTTTACCGATAAACTCATCTTT.

In the case of this clone: With only one base between it and a far larger clone, this is likely a read error. Other DNA sequences in the same sample also yield this CDR3. The rearrangement joins TRDV3 to TRDJ2; 8 positions agree with TRDD3. The J gene is not listed in TCRdb, so it was assigned here from a DNA match to germline. The CDR3 runs to 19 residues. Germline V gives CDR1 TVYSNPD, CDR2 GDNSRS (reference sequence). In DNA, the CDR3 is TGTGCCTCCCCCGAGCCGACTACTCAATACTGGGGGTCGACAGCGCAACTCTTCTTT. This sequence encodes CASPEPTTQYWGSTAQLFF.

This clone was recorded a few times. The protein in TCRdb stems from a much larger clone and differs at residue 13 from this DNA's translation, likely a read error; here the protein is translated from the DNA. The V and J genes are TRDV1 and TRDJ1; 7 bases are shared with TRDD3. The CDR3 contains 17 residues. Germline V lookup: CDR1 TSWWSYY, CDR2 QGS. The CDR3 DNA reads TGTGCTCTTGGGGACCCTCTGGGGGCCGGGTACACCGGTAAACTCATCTTT. This gives the protein CALGDPLGAGYTGKLIF.

As for this clone: Translating this DNA gives a protein that differs at residue 17 from the TCRdb one, which belongs to a much larger clone; a read error is likely, and the protein shown is this translation. The chain recombines TRDV1 with TRDJ1; TRDD3 is a possible D gene (6 bases). TCRdb does not report a J gene; here it was assigned by matching the DNA to germline references. The CDR3 runs to 22 residues. V lost 3 bases to trimming and J lost 3 bases, with 35 bases between them. From germline, CDR1 is TSWWSYY and CDR2 QGS. CDR3 residues: CALGDGRVSGFSGEPYADKLIF. In DNA, the CDR3 is TGTGCTCTTGGGGATGGTAGAGTCTCGGGGTTCTCGGGGGAACCTTACGCCGATAAACTCATCTTT.

Turning to this clone: A far bigger clonotype differs at one base, so this is likely a read error. This sample includes further DNA sequences coding for the same CDR3. The genes are TRDV1 and TRDJ3, with 12 bases fitting TRDD3. This CDR3 has 24 amino acids. V lost 3 bases and J lost 0; bases outside the gene matches: 18. CDR1 and CDR2 (germline): TSWWSYY, QGS. The CDR3 DNA sequence: TGTGCTCTTGGGGAGAGGCCCTACCTTCCAACTGGGGGATACTTCTCCTGGGACACCCGACAGATGTTTTTC. It encodes CALGERPYLPTGGYFSWDTRQMFF.

Turning to this clone: TCRdb assigns this DNA the protein of a much larger clone, which departs from its translation at residue 9; this likely reflects a read error, and the protein shown comes from translating the DNA. CDR3 region: CALGEQDPSYTDKLIF. CDR3 nucleotides: TGTGCTCTTGGGGAACAAGACCCCTCGTACACCGATAAACTCATCTTT. The chain is built from TRDV1 and TRDJ1, with D unresolved. Between the trimmed V and J ends, which lost 1 base and 0 bases, there was a span of 12 bases. Germline V gives CDR1 TSWWSYY, CDR2 QGS. The CDR3 runs 16 residues.

This clone was observed many times. A much larger clone lies one base from this, so it may be a read error. This chain joins TRDV2 and TRDJ1; TRDD3 aligns across 12 bases. CDR1 GEAIGNYY and CDR2 EKD come from the germline V gene. The CDR3 totals 19 residues. This chain's CDR3 is CACYTTPVLGDTATDKLIF. In DNA form, the CDR3 reads TGTGCCTGTTACACCACTCCCGTACTGGGGGATACTGCCACCGATAAACTCATCTTT.

This clone was picked up many times. Other DNA sequences from this sample encode an identical CDR3 as well. The genes are TRDV1 and TRDJ1; a weak D match, TRDD2 (5 bases). V was clipped by 8 bases and J by 2 bases, with 21 bases between them. Germline V gene data show CDR1 as TSWWSYY and CDR2 as QGS. CDR3 length equals 16 residues. The DNA of the CDR3 is TGTGCTCTTCTAAAGGGGTGGCCTTCGGGAACCGATAAACTCATCTTT. Translating it yields CALLKGWPSGTDKLIF.

This clone has a handful of counts. At residue 19, TCRdb's protein is not the same as the translated DNA, so the protein here was read from the DNA. The chain is built from TRDV1 and TRDJ1, with TRDD3 matching 9 bases. Because TCRdb records no J gene, it was assigned here through a match of the DNA to germline. Trimming took 2 bases from V and 2 from J; bases not matched to a gene: 42. The CDR3 has 28 residues. Per germline, CDR1 TSWWSYY and CDR2 QGS. This chain's CDR3 is CALGEMVPQPRVLGYWGTPWEGTDKLIF. The CDR3 DNA follows: TGTGCTCTTGGGGAAATGGTCCCCCAGCCCCGGGTACTCGGGTACTGGGGGACACCTTGGGAAGGAACCGATAAACTCATCTTT.

Ten or more counts support this clone. This chain links TRDV1 with TRDJ1; D is unresolved. CDR3 length: 16 amino acids. Germline V CDR1 and CDR2: TSWWSYY, QGS. The ends were cut back, 8 bases at V and 1 base at J, with 20 bases in the middle. CDR3 region: CALSTAPGRSTDKLIF. The CDR3 DNA follows: TGTGCTCTTTCTACGGCTCCTGGACGGAGCACCGATAAACTCATCTTT.

Of note for this clone: The amino acid sequence in TCRdb belongs to a much larger clone and departs from this DNA's translation at residue 7, likely a sequencing read error; the sequence shown is translated from the DNA. The chain recombines TRDV1 with TRDJ1; TRDD2 matches 7 bases. TCRdb does not report a J gene; here it was assigned by matching the DNA to germline references. Germline V gene sequence: CDR1 TSWWSYY, CDR2 QGS. J was trimmed by 8 bases and V by 0 bases; bases with no gene match: 18. The length of the CDR3 is 18 residues. CDR3 DNA: TGTGCTCTTGGGGAACTTCTTCCTTCCTCCCTTACGATCAGGAAACTCATCTTT. Translation: CALGELLPSSLTIRKLIF.

This clone has only a few counts. A read error likely explains this, since a far larger clone differs by one base. This specimen includes other DNA sequences encoding the same CDR3. The chain recombines TRDV1 with TRDJ1; 11 bases agree with TRDD3. Assignment of the J gene here rests on matching the DNA to germline, because TCRdb gives none. CDR3 length: 24 residues. Germline assignment: CDR1 TSWWSYY and CDR2 QGS. The CDR3, as DNA: TGTGCCCTTGTCCGGAGGCCTTCCGTCCACCCCTGGGGGATACCACTAAGATACACCGATAAACTCATCTTT. This encodes CALVRRPSVHPWGIPLRYTDKLIF.